This TCR beta chain is drawn from a study of vaccination and CD4 T cells after COVID-19. Study as a whole: Those taking part got two shots of either the BNT162b2 or the mRNA-1273 vaccine. Stimulation used overlapping spike peptides from SARS-CoV-2, HCoV-NL63, HCoV-OC43 and HCoV-229E.

Indicated treatment: approximately 9-day PBMC culture with coronavirus spike peptide pools or control peptides (ViraFEST assay). ViraFEST expanded antigen-specific T cells with peptide pools, then sequenced TCRs. CDR3 length: 13 amino acids. Germline loops: CDR1 DFQATT, CDR2 SNEGSKA (reference sequence). V shed 1 base and J shed 1 base, with 7 bases lying between them. On this clonotype itself: The target antigen is unknown.

Cultured CD4+ T cell DNA was sequenced using the Oncomine TCR Beta short-read assay. Genomic DNA extraction was carried out from cultured CD4+ T cells. Using its own MiXCR run on the PCR reads, TCRdb lists one record per CDR3 protein. Of tens of thousands of distinct CDR3 sequences in the sample, about 66% were seen once. V and J are TRBV20-1 and TRBJ2-5; no clear D gene. Sequences were obtained from CD4+ T cells from blood, cultured in vitro. This TCR was recovered from a human donor who had recovered from COVID-19. This chain's CDR3 is CSARGGSQETQYF. The CDR3, as DNA: TGCAGTGCTAGAGGCGGTAGCCAAGAGACCCAGTACTTC.